The 9 T cell receptor beta chains below all came from one sample that was sequenced in a study of human T cells and chemical hapten exposure. Time point: pre-sensitization, week 0. The treatment is: therapeutic diphenylcyclopropenone sensitization with weekly scalp DPC. TCRdb processed the RACE reads anew with MiXCR; each CDR3 protein has one entry. The data show about 350,000 distinct CDR3 sequences, roughly 6% seen once. The material was whole blood, obtained in connection with sensitization to the hapten diphenylcyclopropenone (DPC). The receptors were gathered from a woman in her late teens or twenties with alopecia areata. Some clones in this sample may be carry-over from other donors' samples.

This clonotype has a count of ten or more. V gene TRBV6-2 or TRBV6-3 combines with J gene TRBJ2-7; 9 bases align to TRBD1. Germline-derived CDR1 and CDR2 are MNHEY and SVGEGT. This CDR3 is built from 14 residues. V lost 5 bases and J lost 1; bases outside the gene matches: 3. The CDR3 sequence: CASSPDRGSYEQYF. CDR3 DNA: TGTGCCAGCAGTCCGGACAGGGGTTCCTACGAGCAGTACTTC.

This clonotype was observed a handful of times. The chain carries TRBV7-8 and TRBJ1-3; TRBD1 might be the D (5 bases). The germline gives CDR1 SGHVS, CDR2 FQNEAQ. The CDR3 is 16 residues long. Trimming pared 5 bases from V and 0 bases from J, leaving 14 bases between. CDR3 loop: CASSVTGLSSGNTIYF. The DNA of the CDR3 is TGTGCCAGCAGCGTTACGGGACTGAGCTCTGGAAACACCATATATTTT.

This clonotype was detected a few times. The CDR3 sequence is CASRNTGDPDTQYF. For the CDR3, the DNA is TGCGCCAGCAGAAATACAGGGGACCCGGATACGCAGTATTTT. This chain uses TRBV5-1 with TRBJ2-3, with TRBD1 matching over 7 bases. Unmatched junction bases numbered 9, after V lost 5 bases and J lost 6 bases. Looked up from germline, CDR1 is SGHRS and CDR2 is YFSETQ. This CDR3 is built from 14 residues.

This clonotype was observed at least ten times. The genes are TRBV4-1 and TRBJ1-4; 9 bases fit TRBD1. J was trimmed by 7 bases and V by 6 bases; bases with no gene match: 3. Germline-derived CDR1 and CDR2 are MGHRA and YSYEKL. This CDR3 has 13 residues. The CDR3 loop is CASRDRGGEKLFF. CDR3 nucleotide sequence: TGCGCCAGCAGGGACAGGGGAGGTGAAAAACTGTTTTTT.

This clonotype was detected only a few times. J is TRBJ1-2 and V is TRBV18; no definite D call. The V end lost 2 bases, the J end lost 3 bases, and 13 bases lay between the germline ends. CDR3 length: 15 residues. Germline loops: CDR1 KGHSH, CDR2 LQKENI. The CDR3 nucleotides are TGTGCCAGCTCACCAGGTCCAGCCCTGGACTATGGCTACACCTTC. Translated: CASSPGPALDYGYTF.

This clonotype appeared many times. The chain recombines TRBV7-2 with TRBJ2-1, with TRBD2 matching 7 bases. CDR1 and CDR2 from the germline V gene are SGHTA and FQGNSA. V was clipped by 1 base and J by 9 bases; unmatched bases: 6. The CDR3 runs 14 residues. CDR3 residues: CASSLVQRGGEQFF. The CDR3 DNA follows: TGTGCCAGCAGCTTAGTACAGCGGGGCGGTGAGCAGTTCTTC.

This clonotype was counted only a few times. This chain connects TRBV6-5 to TRBJ1-2; D gene ambiguous. V lost 8 bases to trimming and J lost 1 base, with 5 bases between them. Germline CDR1 reads MNHEY; CDR2 reads SVGAGI. The CDR3 spans 11 residues. This CDR3 reads CASGLNYGYTF. The CDR3 nucleotides read TGTGCCAGCGGACTTAACTATGGCTACACCTTC.

The chain uses TRBV21-1 and TRBJ2-1; no check of the table's D call, TRBD2, against the DNA was made. TRBV21-1 corresponds to a pseudogene. There are 18 residues in the CDR3. CDR3 bases: TGTGCCAGCAGCAAAGCGGCGTCTAGCGGGGGCCCTTACAATGAGCAGTTCTTC. Its translation: CASSKAASSGGPYNEQFF.

This clonotype was counted only a few times. The chain has TRBV20-1 and TRBJ2-1; D possibly uses TRBD1 or TRBD2 (6 bases each). CDR1 is DFQATT, CDR2 SNEGSKA, per germline (reference sequence). The CDR3 is 13 residues long. The CDR3 region is CSVMGGREDEQFF. CDR3 nucleotides: TGCAGCGTAATGGGGGGCCGAGAGGATGAGCAGTTCTTC.